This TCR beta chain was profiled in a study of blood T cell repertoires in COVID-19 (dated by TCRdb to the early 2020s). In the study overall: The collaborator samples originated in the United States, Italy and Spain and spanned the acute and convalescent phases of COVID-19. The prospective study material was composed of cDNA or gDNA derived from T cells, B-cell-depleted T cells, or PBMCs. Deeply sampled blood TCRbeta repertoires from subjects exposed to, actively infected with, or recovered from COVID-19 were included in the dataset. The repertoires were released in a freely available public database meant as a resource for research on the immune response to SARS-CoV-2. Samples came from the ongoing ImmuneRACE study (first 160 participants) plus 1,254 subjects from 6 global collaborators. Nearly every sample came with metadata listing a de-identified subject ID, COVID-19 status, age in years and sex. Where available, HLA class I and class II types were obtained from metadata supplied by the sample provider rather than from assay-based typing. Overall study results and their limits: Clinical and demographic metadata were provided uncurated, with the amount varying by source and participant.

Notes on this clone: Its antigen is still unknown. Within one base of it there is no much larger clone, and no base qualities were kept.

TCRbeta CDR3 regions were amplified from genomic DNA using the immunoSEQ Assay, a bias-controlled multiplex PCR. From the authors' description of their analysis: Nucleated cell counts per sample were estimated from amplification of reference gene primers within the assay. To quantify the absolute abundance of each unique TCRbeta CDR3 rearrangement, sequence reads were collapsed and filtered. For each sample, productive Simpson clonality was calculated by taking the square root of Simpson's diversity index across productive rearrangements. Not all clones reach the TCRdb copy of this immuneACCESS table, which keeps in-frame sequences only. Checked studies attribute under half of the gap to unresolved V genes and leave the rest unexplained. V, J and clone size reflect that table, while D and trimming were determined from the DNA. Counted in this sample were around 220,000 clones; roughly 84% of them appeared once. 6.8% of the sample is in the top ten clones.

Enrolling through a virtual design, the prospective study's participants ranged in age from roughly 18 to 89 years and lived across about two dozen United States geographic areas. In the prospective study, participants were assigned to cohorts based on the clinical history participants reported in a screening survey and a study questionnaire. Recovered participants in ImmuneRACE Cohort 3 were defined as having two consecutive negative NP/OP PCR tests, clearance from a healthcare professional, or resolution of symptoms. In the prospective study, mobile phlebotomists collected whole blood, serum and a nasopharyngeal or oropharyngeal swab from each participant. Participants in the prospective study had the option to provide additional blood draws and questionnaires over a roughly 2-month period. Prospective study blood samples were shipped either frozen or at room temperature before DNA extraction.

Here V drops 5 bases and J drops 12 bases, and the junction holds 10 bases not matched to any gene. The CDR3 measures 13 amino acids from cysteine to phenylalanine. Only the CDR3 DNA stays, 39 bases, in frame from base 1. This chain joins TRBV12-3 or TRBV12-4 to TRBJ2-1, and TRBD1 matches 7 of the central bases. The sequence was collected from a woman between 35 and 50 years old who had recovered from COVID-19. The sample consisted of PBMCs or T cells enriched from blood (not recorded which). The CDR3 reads CASSIRGTPAQFF. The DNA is TGTGCCAGCAGTATCAGGGGGACCCCGGCGCAGTTCTTC.